Below, one TCR beta chain is given with its context. The antigen it binds to is not known. No much larger clonotype is one base removed from it; base qualities were not supplied. The data were taken from a study of cytomegalovirus exposure and HLA in healthy donors (dated by TCRdb to about 2017). Broadly, across the study: An earlier analysis of 587 of the donors reported 276 Gb of sequence data and 117 million unique TCR beta sequences obtained from about 179 million T cells. Genome-wide SNP genotypes for about 60% of the roughly 700 donors were used in a later genetic analysis, which treated that subset as a discovery cohort. In addition to the first cohort of several hundred subjects, a separate validation cohort of approximately 130 different subjects was used. The T cell repertoires of 550 to 850 subjects were profiled by immunosequencing and related to cytomegalovirus serostatus. Every discovery cohort repertoire had been produced on one sequencing platform. To study patterns of TCR occurrence, a later analysis re-analyzed previously published TCR beta repertoires from more than 550 donors and added high-resolution HLA genotyping. Donor age, sex, ethnicity and CMV serostatus were collected together with the repertoire data. On average, about 200,000 unique TCR beta nucleotide sequences were sequenced per donor among 398 genotyped donors of the cohort, with roughly 18% of those sequences being non-productive. Rather than drawing on any new phenotypic data, the later analysis identified candidate immune exposures from TCR beta sequences and the way those sequences occurred across donors. An earlier analysis of 587 of the donors used high-throughput TCR beta sequencing to judge whether each TCR beta V gene segment behaved as functional or pseudogenic. The aim of the study was to test whether cataloging public T cell receptors could identify signatures of past pathogen exposure. Both class I and class II loci were covered by HLA typing, at four-digit resolution. An early release that covered approximately 600 HLA-typed donors contained approximately 300 gigabases of sequencing data and 75 million to 100 million unique TCR sequences. Among the roughly 400 genotyped donors, around 81% belonged to the genetic ancestry cluster associated with self-reported Caucasian donors. The study combined high-throughput TCR immunosequencing, statistical association of individual TCRs with disease status, and machine learning to predict cytomegalovirus infection status. Five DR-DQ haplotypes were handled as single units for association and clustering, since linkage in the cohort was strong. The number of donors typed differed by locus, with roughly 629-640 for A, B, C, DRB1 and DQB1, more than 500 for DQA1, 606 for DPA1, and some 450 for DPB1. Broad study findings and their caveats: In an earlier analysis of about 600 of the donors, most TCR beta V segments appeared in productive rearrangements about 87% or about 30% of the time, broadly matching IMGT annotations. A later analysis found that HLA-associated TCR beta chains were more clonally expanded and had lower generation probabilities than equally common non-associated chains. For the cohort, immune exposure information was limited to CMV serostatus. Presence/absence analyses assumed roughly uniform sequencing depth across donors, an assumption that may not hold. Strong co-occurrence of HLA alleles, especially DR and DQ, made assigning TCR associations to individual alleles difficult. Several of the top co-occurrence clusters appeared to be linked to parvovirus B19, influenza, CMV and Epstein-Barr virus, according to a later analysis. A later analysis found that TCR association rates varied across HLA loci, with DRB1 alleles showing the most associated TCRs and HLA-C alleles the fewest. At a false discovery rate of 0.05, a later analysis linked around 17,000 TCR beta sequences to specific HLA alleles. In this cohort, only TCR beta chains were sequenced, and detectable features were limited by the absence of alpha or paired-chain data. An association between a missense DCLRE1C variant and V-gene and J-gene trimming of TCR beta chains was found in a later genetic analysis and replicated in an independent cohort. About 17 rarely observed V segments, including chromosome 9 orphons, were excluded from the earlier analysis of some 590 of the donors because counts were too low. The study gave a list of 150 to 200 TCR beta chains associated with cytomegalovirus. The authors suggested that the approach could potentially be extended to other disease states and immunological phenotypes. Because HLA typing was missing for some donors at each locus, association tests included only the typed subset. A cluster of highly shared sequence variants was judged likely to represent a technical artifact of the sequencing pipeline. A few of the identified cytomegalovirus-associated TCR beta chains were confirmed in vitro to be specific for cytomegalovirus antigens. Compared with the approximately 670-donor mean, donors in an Asian-associated ancestry cluster had fewer N-insertions in productive TCRs, according to a later genetic analysis. The classifier was reported to diagnose cytomegalovirus status with high specificity and sensitivity in both the original and validation cohorts. In a later analysis, most CMV-associated TCR beta chains were found to appear HLA-restricted, with HLA associations seemingly driven largely by CMV exposure. Some IMGT-functional V segments, including TRBV6-2 and TRBV6-3, could not be distinguished by the 87-base-pair reads and were therefore excluded. Linkage disequilibrium might explain the correlated functional status among segregating V segments, but an unknown experimental factor could not be excluded. A further reported finding was that TCR beta sequences accurately predicted the HLA-A and HLA-B alleles for most subjects in the first cohort. Most TCR sequences were seen in very few donors, while some public TCRs were found in many individuals.

The library was produced with the immunoSEQ multiplex PCR assay. The multiplex PCR relied on a mix of 60 forward primers for TCR Vbeta segments and 13 reverse primers for TCR Jbeta segments. The CDR3 region of rearranged TCR beta genes was amplified from genomic DNA by a multiplex PCR assay. The amplified TCR beta libraries were sequenced on the Illumina HiSeq System as 87-base-pair reads. For the original study's pipeline: Across the 500 to 700 repertoires, a later analysis counted tens of millions of unique TCR beta chains, roughly 11 million of which were shared by at least two donors. Raw reads were error-corrected and collapsed into unique sequences by a nearest-neighbor algorithm in which closely related sequences were merged to remove PCR and sequencing errors. To assign V, D and J gene segments, CDR3 sequences were aligned to IMGT reference sequences. For a sequence to be retained, at least a six-nucleotide match to both a V gene segment and a J gene segment was required. Rearrangements were classified as productive when the CDR3 lacked stop codons and remained in frame with V and J, and all other rearrangements were classified as non-productive. Following IMGT convention, CDR3 was defined as the stretch from the second conserved V-encoded cysteine to the conserved J-encoded phenylalanine. Sequences without an unambiguous match to a single V gene segment were excluded from the earlier analysis of 450 to 750 of the donors. In an earlier analysis of 500 to 750 of the donors, V segments were called functional above 56.7% productive rearrangements and were called segregating when the between-donor standard deviation exceeded 5%. A statistical classification framework was built to diagnose cytomegalovirus status from the catalog of TCR beta chain sequences. V and J gene assignment, in a later analysis, came from comparing TCR nucleotide sequences with IMGT/GENE-DB human TR gene sequences. A later analysis assigned CDR3 sequences and most-parsimonious VDJ recombination scenarios with the TCRdist pipeline. In a later analysis, each TCR beta chain was defined by its CDR3 amino acid sequence together with its V-gene family, and reads lacking a unique V-gene family were excluded. To address suspected cross-contamination and a sequencing artifact, a later analysis removed under 600 highly shared, low-generation-probability nucleotide sequences. For each public chain, a later analysis derived a clonal expansion index from normalized ranks of inferred template counts within each repertoire. In a later analysis, generation probabilities were computed using a VDJ recombination model fitted to out-of-frame rearrangements, and the results were checked against IGoR. A later analysis scored TCR-TCR, TCR-HLA and TCR-CMV co-occurrence with hypergeometric tests, applying a repertoire-size bias correction to TCR pairs. A later analysis estimated false discovery rates by permuting HLA or CMV assignments 20 times. In a later analysis, co-occurring TCRs were grouped with DBSCAN, and TCRdist sequence similarity was added when clustering was performed within HLA-allele-positive subsets. For co-occurrence clustering, repertoires with fewer than 30,000 or more than 120,000 public chains were excluded, along with several repertoires with anomalous nucleotide sharing. TCRdb stores this immuneACCESS table with in-frame sequences only. Part of the clones is absent; in the studies checked, under half of the shortfall reflects unresolved V genes, and no reason is known for the rest. That table is the source of V, J and clone size, and D and trimming were worked out from the DNA. The sample contains 110,000 or so clones, 74% of them found a single time. The ten largest account for 2% to 2.5% of the sample.

The cohort was made up of several hundred healthy bone marrow donors. At the time of sampling, every cohort member was nominally healthy, though immune exposures that went unrecorded were likely present. Of the roughly 620 cohort members, roughly 300 had positive CMV serostatus and approximately 360 had negative CMV serostatus, and CMV serostatus was not recorded for the donor. Each donor provided a peripheral blood sample, and peripheral blood mononuclear cells were used for TCR beta sequencing. The Qiagen DNeasy Blood Extraction Kit was used to extract genomic DNA from the blood cell samples. Taken from cysteine to phenylalanine, the CDR3 has 14 residues. The retained sequence is limited to the CDR3, 42 bases, with the frame set at the first base. As encoded in the germline V gene (reference sequence), CDR1 is LNHDA while CDR2 is SQIVND. Trimming accounts for 4 bases at V and 4 bases at J, while the number of junction bases matched to no gene is 4.

Sequences were obtained from PBMCs. The sequence came from a human donor in good health. The chain uses TRBV19 and TRBJ1-5, and TRBD1 matches 7 of the central bases. This receptor has the CDR3 CASSTGQFNQPQHF. In nucleotide form, the sequence is TGTGCCAGTAGTACGGGACAGTTTAATCAGCCCCAGCATTTT.